A selection of T cell receptor beta chains follows, all from one sample in a study of T cell responses to AZD1222 COVID-19 vaccine. The repertoire was sequenced with immunoSEQ multiplex PCR; TCRdb's copy has only in-frame clones and lacks some. The sample lists more than 150,000 clones; around 90% were seen once. The material sequenced was peripheral blood, taken 28 days after the second AZD1222 dose. The receptor source for this set is an adult who received the AZD1222 COVID-19 vaccine. Both conserved end residues are part of each CDR3. D genes are given only for firm matches. The size of a clone is reported for some rows only, either as once, few or many, or as a class for expanded clones.

TRBD1	-	TRBV18	TRBJ2-2	TGTGCCAGCTCACCATCACAGGGGGCCTCCCCGCTCAACACCGGGGAGCTGTTTTTT	CASSPSQGASPLNTGELFF
-	-	TRBV2	TRBJ2-7	TGTGCCAGCTTAGAGCCAACCTACGAGCAGTACTTC	CASLEPTYEQYF
-	-	TRBV19	TRBJ2-3	TGTGCCAGTAGGGGCTTCACAGATACGCAGTATTTT	CASRGFTDTQYF
TRBD2	-	TRBV7-2	TRBJ2-3	TGTGCCAGCAGCCAACTAGCGGGGGGGCCAGATACGCAGTATTTT	CASSQLAGGPDTQYF
-	once	TRBV9	TRBJ1-1	TGTGCCAGCAGCGTAGGTTGGCAGAACACTGAAGCTTTCTTT	CASSVGWQNTEAFF
-	-	TRBV19	TRBJ1-2	TGTGCCAGTACCCTGGACACCAGAAACTATGGCTACACCTTC	CASTLDTRNYGYTF
TRBD1	-	TRBV10-3	TRBJ2-1	TGTGCCATCAGTGAGTCAACAGGGGCCAATGAGCAGTTCTTC	CAISESTGANEQFF
TRBD1	-	TRBV18	TRBJ1-4	TGTGCCAGCTCACCGACCGACAGGGACGTTGGAAAACTGTTTTTT	CASSPTDRDVGKLFF
-	-	TRBV11-3	TRBJ2-7	TGTGCCAGCAGCTTAGATCGGGACTACGAGCAGTACTTC	CASSLDRDYEQYF
-	-	TRBV27	TRBJ2-2	TGTGCCAGCAGTCTCTCCTCCGGGGAGCTGTTTTTT	CASSLSSGELFF
TRBD2	-	TRBV18	TRBJ2-3	TGTGCCAGCTCACTTAGACTAGCGGGAGATGGCACAGATACGCAGTATTTT	CASSLRLAGDGTDTQYF
TRBD1	-	TRBV7-2	TRBJ2-7	TGTGCCAGCAGCCAGGGACAGCCACTCCGCTACGAGCAGTACTTC	CASSQGQPLRYEQYF
-	-	TRBV4-2	TRBJ1-6	TGTGCCAGCAGCGCCCGGTTAGTGGGCGTTTCACCCCTCCACTTT	CASSARLVGVSPLHF
-	-	TRBV19	TRBJ1-2	TGTGCCAGTAGCCCAGGTGGGGAGTCGGGTGGCTACACCTTC	CASSPGGESGGYTF
-	-	TRBV19	TRBJ2-2	TGTGCCAGTAGTCGAGCGATCGACACCGGGGAGCTGTTTTTT	CASSRAIDTGELFF
-	-	TRBV6-4	TRBJ1-5	TGTGCCAGCAGTGACTCTGCGGGGAATCAGCCCCAGCATTTT	CASSDSAGNQPQHF
-	-	TRBV9	TRBJ1-6	TGTGCCAGCAGCTCCAGAGAGGTGAGCTCCTATAATTCACCCCTCCACTTT	CASSSREVSSYNSPLHF
-	-	TRBV20-1	TRBJ2-4	TGCAGTGCTAGAGATTCGCACATTCAGTACTTC	CSARDSHIQYF
-	-	TRBV19	TRBJ2-7	TGTGCCAGTAGTATAGATCTAACAGACCCCTACGAGCAGTACTTC	CASSIDLTDPYEQYF
-	-	TRBV20-1	TRBJ2-4	TGCAGTGCTAGGGCGGAAAACATTCAGTACTTC	CSARAENIQYF
-	-	TRBV18	TRBJ1-6	TGTGCCAGCTCACCCCGGCGAGGCGATAATTCACCCCTCCACTTT	CASSPRRGDNSPLHF
TRBD1	-	TRBV10-3	TRBJ1-2	TGTGCCACCCAGACAGGGAACTATGGCTACACCTTC	CATQTGNYGYTF
-	-	TRBV7-2	TRBJ2-7	TGTGCCAGCAGCCCTTCCTACGAGCAGTACTTC	CASSPSYEQYF
-	-	TRBV5-1	TRBJ1-3	TGCGCCAGCAGCTTGGCTGGTCCGGGGCCTGGAAACACCATATATTTT	CASSLAGPGPGNTIYF
-	-	TRBV7-9	TRBJ1-5	TGTGCCAGCAGCTTTTCCGGGGTTCACAATCAGCCCCAGCATTTT	CASSFSGVHNQPQHF
-	-	TRBV6-1	TRBJ1-2	TGTGCCAGCAGTGAAAGGCGGGGAACAGACAGGTTCTCGAATGGCTACACCTTC	CASSERRGTDRFSNGYTF
-	-	TRBV28	TRBJ2-1	TGTGCCAGCAGTCCGCCGGGTAGCGGATCCTACAATGAGCAGTTCTTC	CASSPPGSGSYNEQFF